These T cell receptor beta chains were read from a single sample in a study of T cells after yellow fever vaccination. MiXCR, run by TCRdb on the 5' RACE reads, gives a single entry per CDR3 protein. Here the sample spans more than 95,000 distinct CDR3 sequences, approximately 16% being singletons. Source: CD8+ T cells sorted from PBMCs, taken 5 days after the yellow fever booster vaccination. These TCRs come from a man aged 18 to 30 who received the YFV17D yellow fever vaccine. Both conserved end residues are part of each CDR3. Fields, in order: V gene, clone size, J gene, D gene, CDR3 DNA, CDR3 protein. A D gene is named only where the DNA matches it firmly. Not all rows give a size; the values are once, few, many and, for expanded clones, a class.

V: TRBV11-1
size: NA
J: TRBJ2-3
D: TRBD1
DNA: TGTGCCAGCAGCGCCGGGACAGGGGTGAAAGATACGCAGTATTTT
CDR3: CASSAGTGVKDTQYF

V: TRBV18
size: few
J: TRBJ2-3
D: TRBD2
DNA: TGTGCCAGCTCACCACCGGGACTAGCGGGTTTTGATACGCAGTATTTT
CDR3: CASSPPGLAGFDTQYF

V: TRBV29-1
size: few
J: TRBJ2-3
D: TRBD2
DNA: TGCAGCGTTGAAGGGACTAGCGGGGGGGCCGTTGCAGATACGCAGTATTTT
CDR3: CSVEGTSGGAVADTQYF

V: TRBV14
size: NA
J: TRBJ2-2
D: NA
DNA: TGTGCCAGCAGCCAAGCCCGCTTTAACACCGGGGAGCTGTTTTTT
CDR3: CASSQARFNTGELFF

V: TRBV6-2/TRBV6-3
size: few
J: TRBJ2-1
D: NA
DNA: TGTGCCAGCAGTTACTCAATCAATGAGCAGTTCTTC
CDR3: CASSYSINEQFF

V: TRBV4-1
size: NA
J: TRBJ2-3
D: TRBD2
DNA: TGCGCCAGCAGCCCCCAACTAGCGGGGAGCACAGATACGCAGTATTTT
CDR3: CASSPQLAGSTDTQYF

V: TRBV20-1
size: few
J: TRBJ2-7
D: NA
DNA: TGCAGTGCTAGGGCTCCTAGTGGGTCACACTCCTACGAGCAGTACTTC
CDR3: CSARAPSGSHSYEQYF

V: TRBV27
size: NA
J: TRBJ1-1
D: NA
DNA: TGTGCCAGCAGTTCGGGCAGGGCGGCTGAAGCTTTCTTT
CDR3: CASSSGRAAEAFF

V: TRBV7-2
size: NA
J: TRBJ2-3
D: NA
DNA: TGTGCCAGCAGCTTAGAGTCGGGGGGCACAGATACGCAGTATTTT
CDR3: CASSLESGGTDTQYF

V: TRBV15
size: few
J: TRBJ1-1
D: NA
DNA: TGTGCCACCAGCAGCTTCGGGGGCACTGAAGCTTTCTTT
CDR3: CATSSFGGTEAFF

V: TRBV7-6
size: NA
J: TRBJ2-1
D: TRBD2
DNA: TGTGCCAGCAGCTCCCTTGGCGGGGGGACTTACAATGAGCAGTTCTTC
CDR3: CASSSLGGGTYNEQFF

V: TRBV7-9
size: NA
J: TRBJ2-3
D: NA
DNA: TGTGCCAGCAGCCGCGTCGGGGGGCCCGGTACGCAGTATTTT
CDR3: CASSRVGGPGTQYF

V: TRBV6-6
size: few
J: TRBJ1-1
D: NA
DNA: TGTGCCAGCAGAACTTACTCCGCGGTTTTGTACACTGAAGCTTTCTTT
CDR3: CASRTYSAVLYTEAFF

V: TRBV6-2/TRBV6-3
size: NA
J: TRBJ2-2
D: NA
DNA: TGTGCCAGCACAATTACACCCAACACCGGGGAGCTGTTTTTT
CDR3: CASTITPNTGELFF

V: TRBV29-1
size: NA
J: TRBJ1-2
D: NA
DNA: TGCAGCGTTGGGGAACCAGCCTATGGCTACACCTTC
CDR3: CSVGEPAYGYTF